The 3 T cell receptor beta chains below all came from one sample that was sequenced in a study of low-dose radiotherapy and immunotherapy resistance in tumors (dated by TCRdb to between 2021 and 2023). The sample was run on an Illumina HiSeq 2500. Superscript III and a set of TRAV- and TRBV-specific primers were used to synthesize first-strand cDNA, so that both TCRalpha and TCRbeta chains were covered. TCRs were amplified for 20 PCR cycles with Phusion, using a constant-region primer paired with the adapter attached to the V primers. In TCRdb, the public reads were trimmed at Q25 with fastp and aligned with MiXCR, with productive beta chains retained. Each entry is one CDR3 protein sequence, shown with its most common DNA and genes. This sample is represented by 65,000 to 100,000 distinct CDR3 sequences; 18% of them were singletons. The ten largest clones capture less than 3.5% of the sample. The sample's time point, from its label and the paper: before trial treatment.

This specimen consisted of PBMCs, obtained before treatment. The receptors shown here come from a male donor with prostate cancer.

A word on this clonotype: This may be a read error, as it is one base from a much larger clone. The chain employs TRBV7-9 and TRBJ1-2; perhaps TRBD1 as D (5 bases). The CDR3 is 12 amino acids. The V and J ends lost 1 base and 12 bases respectively, with 12 bases between them. Germline assignment: CDR1 SEHNR and CDR2 FQNEAQ (reference sequence). This chain's CDR3 is CASSLGTWPHTF. CDR3 nucleotides: TGTGCCAGCAGCTTAGGGACATGGCCTCACACCTTC.

This clonotype occurred many times. The rearrangement joins TRBV2 to TRBJ2-5; 7 nucleotides line up with TRBD1. The V gene's germline CDR1 is SNHLY and CDR2 FYNNEI. This CDR3 has 16 amino acids. The V segment lost 3 bases and the J segment 2 bases; nucleotides outside the gene matches: 9. The CDR3 here is CASSDRDSYFQETQYF. The CDR3 bases are TGTGCCAGCAGTGATCGGGACAGCTACTTTCAAGAGACCCAGTACTTC.

This clonotype is medium-sized (0.01 to 0.1%) within its sample. J is TRBJ1-5 and V is TRBV15; possible D gene TRBD1, 6 bases. V shed 4 bases and J shed 4 bases, with 11 bases lying between them. CDR3 size: 14 residues. Germline V CDR1 and CDR2: LNHNV, YYDKDF (reference sequence). The CDR3 reads CATSITGNNQPQHF. Here the CDR3 DNA reads TGTGCCACCAGCATCACAGGGAATAATCAGCCCCAGCATTTT. The full variable domain, with the rest looked up from reference TRBV15 and TRBJ1-5, is DAMVIQNPRYQVTQFGKPVTLSCSQTLNHNVMYWYQQKSSQAPKLLFHYYDKDFNNEADTPDNFQSRRPNTSFCFLDIRSPGLGDTAMYLCATSITGNNQPQHFGDGTRLSIL.